This passage covers 10 T cell receptor beta chains from one sample sequenced in a study of identical twins. TCRdb reprocessed the 5' RACE reads with MiXCR, giving one entry per CDR3 protein. The sample lists approximately 680,000 distinct CDR3 sequences, less than 9% occurring once. This same sample was also taken into another study, of yellow fever vaccine responses in identical twins.

The source material was PBMCs. All receptors derive from a woman under 30 in good health.

V gene TRBV4-1 combines with J gene TRBJ1-1, with D unresolved. Germline CDR1 is MGHRA and CDR2 is YSYEKL. Trimming left V 0 bases short and J 1 base short, with 9 bases between. CDR3 length: 15 residues. Here the CDR3 reads CASSQDPRANTEAFF. The CDR3 nucleotides are TGCGCCAGCAGCCAAGATCCCAGAGCGAACACTGAAGCTTTCTTT.

This clonotype was seen ten or more times. CDR3 protein: CASSGEVNTEAFF. In nucleotides, the CDR3 is TGTGCCAGCAGTGGAGAGGTAAACACTGAAGCTTTCTTT. V is TRBV2 and J is TRBJ1-1; unclear D gene. Trimming removed 4 bases from V and 2 bases from J, with 8 bases in between. The CDR3 has 13 residues. CDR1 and CDR2 from the germline V gene are SNHLY and FYNNEI.

This clonotype was detected only a few times. The junction departs from the called germline gene at one end, perhaps through a read error. This chain connects TRBV5-1 to TRBJ2-1, with 10 positions matching TRBD2. The CDR3 is 15 residues long. The V gene's germline CDR1 is SGHRS and CDR2 YFSETQ. This CDR3 reads CASSLGGLAPLDWLF. Here the CDR3 DNA reads TGCGCCAGCAGCTTGGGGGGACTAGCGCCCCTGGACTGGCTCTTC.

This clonotype has a handful of counts. The chain joins TRBV29-1 to TRBJ2-2; 8 bases line up with TRBD1. Germline-derived CDR1 and CDR2 are SQVTM and ANQGSEA. The V gene end was trimmed by 5 bases and the J gene end by 7 bases; junction bases not matched to a gene: 12. CDR3 length equals 15 residues. The CDR3 region has the DNA TGCAGCGTTTATCGTTCAGGGGGCTTCGGCGGGGAGCTGTTTTTT. This encodes CSVYRSGGFGGELFF.

The V and J genes are TRBV7-9 and TRBJ2-1; TRBD1 is a possible D gene (6 bases). Germline values: CDR1 SEHNR, CDR2 FQNEAQ (reference sequence). V was cut by 0 bases and J by 5 bases, with 14 bases left in between. The CDR3 runs to 16 residues. The CDR3 is CASSLAPQGRDNEQFF. The DNA for the CDR3 is TGTGCCAGCAGCTTAGCACCACAGGGACGGGACAATGAGCAGTTCTTC. The full variable domain, its missing parts supplied by reference TRBV7-9 and TRBJ2-1, is DTGVSQNPRHKITKRGQNVTFRCDPISEHNRLYWYRQTLGQGPEFLTYFQNEAQLEKSRLLSDRFSAERPKGSFSTLEIQRTEQGDSAMYLCASSLAPQGRDNEQFFGPGTRLTVL.

In this sample, this clonotype turned up many times. V gene TRBV27 combines with J gene TRBJ2-1, with D tentatively TRBD1 or TRBD2 (5 bases each). The germline V gene has CDR1 MNHEY and CDR2 SMNVEV (reference sequence). The CDR3 has 15 amino acids. V lost 3 bases and J lost 7, with 16 bases in between. CDR3 residues: CASSLERGDRNEQFF. The DNA for the CDR3 is TGTGCCAGCAGTTTGGAGAGGGGCGATCGGAATGAGCAGTTCTTC.

This clonotype showed up just a few times. This chain uses TRBV15 with TRBJ2-7, with D tentatively TRBD1 (6 bases). V gave up 4 bases and J gave up 0 bases, with 10 bases separating them. CDR1 is LNHNV and CDR2 is YYDKDF in the germline V gene (reference sequence). The CDR3 is made up of 14 amino acids. CDR3 loop: CATSKRDNSYEQYF. The CDR3 region has the DNA TGTGCCACCAGCAAACGGGACAACTCCTACGAGCAGTACTTC. Full variable domain (outside the CDR3, taken from reference TRBV15 and TRBJ2-7): DAMVIQNPRYQVTQFGKPVTLSCSQTLNHNVMYWYQQKSSQAPKLLFHYYDKDFNNEADTPDNFQSRRPNTSFCFLDIRSPGLGDTAMYLCATSKRDNSYEQYFGPGTRLTVT.

There are a few counts of this clonotype. The chain employs TRBV10-1 and TRBJ2-5; D not certain. This CDR3 spans 17 amino acids. From germline, CDR1 is WNHNN and CDR2 SYGVQD (reference sequence). V was trimmed by 0 bases and J by 4 bases, leaving 18 bases between them. The CDR3 protein is CASSESIHLGQPETQYF. In DNA, the CDR3 is TGCGCCAGCAGTGAGTCGATACATCTTGGTCAGCCAGAGACCCAGTACTTC.

The V call is TRBV12-3 or TRBV12-4, the J call TRBJ1-1; D not resolved. The CDR3 has 12 residues. Deletions cut 7 bases from V and 0 bases from J, with 6 bases between. The CDR3 DNA sequence: TGTGCCAGCACCCGGTTGAACACTGAAGCTTTCTTT. This encodes CASTRLNTEAFF.

This clonotype was detected only a few times. The chain combines TRBV5-1 with TRBJ1-1; D remains ambiguous. Germline CDR1 SGHRS, CDR2 YFSETQ. Trimming cost V 4 bases and J 2 bases, with 15 bases left between them. The CDR3 extends over 15 amino acids. In nucleotides, the CDR3 is TGCGCCAGCAGCCCCTTTGGGTTACAAAACACTGAAGCTTTCTTT. This encodes CASSPFGLQNTEAFF. Full variable domain (missing parts from reference TRBV5-1 and TRBJ1-1): KAGVTQTPRYLIKTRGQQVTLSCSPISGHRSVSWYQQTPGQGLQFLFEYFSETQRNKGNFPGRFSGRQFSNSRSEMNVSTLELGDSALYLCASSPFGLQNTEAFFGQGTRLTVV.